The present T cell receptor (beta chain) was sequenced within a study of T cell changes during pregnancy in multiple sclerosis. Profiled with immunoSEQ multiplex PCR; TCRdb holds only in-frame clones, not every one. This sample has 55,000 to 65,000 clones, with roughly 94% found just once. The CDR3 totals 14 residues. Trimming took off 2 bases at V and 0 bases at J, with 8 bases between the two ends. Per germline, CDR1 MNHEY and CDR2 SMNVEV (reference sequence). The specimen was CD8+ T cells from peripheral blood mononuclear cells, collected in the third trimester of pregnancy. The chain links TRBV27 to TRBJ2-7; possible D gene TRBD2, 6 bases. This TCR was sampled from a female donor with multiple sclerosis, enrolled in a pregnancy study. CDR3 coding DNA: TGTGCCAGCAGTTTAATCGGGGGCTCCTACGAGCAGTACTTC. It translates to CASSLIGGSYEQYF.